The entry that follows covers one T cell receptor (beta chain) sequence. V lost 5 bases and J lost 0; bases outside the gene matches: 17. Germline CDR1 is LGHNA and CDR2 is YNFKEQ. The CDR3 has 19 amino acids. Living in about two dozen US areas, the participants were between roughly 18 and 95 years of age. Participants' own reports of clinical history determined their cohort assignment. This entry comes from a study of blood T cell repertoires in COVID-19. For the study at large: Samples representing acute and convalescent COVID-19 were sourced from the United States, Italy and Spain.

In the authors' workflow: Estimates of nucleated cell counts were drawn from the amplification of reference gene primers. Repertoires were generated with immunoSEQ multiplex PCR, while TCRdb's copy carries only in-frame clones and drops some. V and J calls and clone size are those listed in that table; D and trimming were worked out from the DNA. The data contain a few hundred thousand clones, approximately 79% of them seen just once; the ten biggest clones take up around 3.9%. This clonotype was obtained from a man between 25 and 39 years old with acute COVID-19. The chain combines TRBV4-2 with TRBJ1-1; TRBD1 aligns across 8 bases. The specimen sequenced was PBMCs or T cells enriched from blood (not recorded which). The CDR3 is CASSLPGQVEELMNTEAFF. For the CDR3, the DNA is TGTGCCAGCAGCTTACCGGGACAGGTAGAGGAGCTCATGAACACTGAAGCTTTCTTT.